The rows below give T cell receptor beta chains drawn from one sample of a study of blood T cell repertoires in COVID-19. Sequencing used immunoSEQ multiplex PCR; TCRdb keeps in-frame clones, though not all of them. The profile covers about 340,000 clones, with around nine tenths appearing a single time and 2.5% to 4% taken by the ten largest. What was sequenced was peripheral blood. The receptor set was obtained from a woman younger than 30 who had recovered from COVID-19. CDR3s include the opening cysteine and the closing phenylalanine or tryptophan. A D gene is named only where the DNA matches it firmly. The size field is filled for only some rows; it gives once, few, many or a size class.

>TRBD1|once|TRBV5-4|TRBJ2-1
CASSSGRGNEQFF
TGTGCCAGCAGCTCGGGCAGGGGGAATGAGCAGTTCTTC
>NA|NA|TRBV7-2|TRBJ1-1
CASSLVRAGDQAFF
TGTGCCAGCAGCTTAGTTCGGGCAGGGGACCAAGCTTTCTTT
>TRBD1|NA|TRBV3-1/TRBV3-2|TRBJ1-4
CASSDRGHEKLFF
TGTGCCAGCAGCGACAGGGGGCATGAAAAACTGTTTTTT
>TRBD1|NA|TRBV6-5|TRBJ2-3
CASSLRGTGSDTQYF
TGTGCCAGCAGCCTCCGGGGGACAGGGTCCGATACGCAGTATTTT
>TRBD2|NA|TRBV11-2|TRBJ2-2
CASQREVNTGELFF
TGTGCCAGCCAGCGGGAGGTGAACACCGGGGAGCTGTTTTTT
>TRBD1|NA|TRBV9|TRBJ2-2
CASSVQGAGELFF
TGTGCCAGCAGCGTTCAGGGGGCCGGGGAGCTGTTTTTT
>NA|NA|TRBV12-3/TRBV12-4|TRBJ1-6
CASSLDSYSPLHF
TGTGCCAGCAGTTTAGACAGCTATTCACCCCTCCACTTT
>TRBD2|NA|TRBV4-3|TRBJ2-3
CASSQDRLAEPTSTDTQYF
TGCGCCAGCAGCCAAGATCGCCTAGCGGAGCCGACTAGCACAGATACGCAGTATTTT
>NA|NA|TRBV11-2|TRBJ1-2
CASSLEHARGYTF
TGTGCCAGCAGCTTAGAACACGCCCGTGGCTACACCTTC
>NA|NA|TRBV7-8|TRBJ1-4
CASSRGRVTNEKLFF
TGTGCCAGCAGCCGAGGACGGGTCACTAATGAAAAACTGTTTTTT
>TRBD2|NA|TRBV5-1|TRBJ2-2
CASTSSGTSGAPGELFF
TGCGCCAGCACCAGCTCCGGGACTAGCGGGGCCCCGGGGGAGCTGTTTTTT
>NA|NA|TRBV6-5|TRBJ1-6
CASIPGTGNSPLHF
TGTGCCAGCATACCCGGAACAGGGAACTCACCCCTCCACTTT
>TRBD2|NA|TRBV19|TRBJ2-1
CASSISGRAHEQFF
TGTGCCAGTAGTATAAGCGGGAGGGCCCATGAGCAGTTCTTC
>TRBD2|NA|TRBV18|TRBJ2-5
CASSPASGSRETQYF
TGTGCCAGCTCACCCGCTAGCGGGAGTAGAGAGACCCAGTACTTC
>TRBD2|NA|TRBV11-2|TRBJ2-5
CASSSRLAVETQYF
TGTGCCAGCAGCTCCCGACTAGCCGTGGAGACCCAGTACTTC
>NA|NA|TRBV23-1|TRBJ1-3
CASRPRQSGNTIYF
TGCGCCAGCAGACCCCGTCAGTCCGGAAACACCATATATTTT
>TRBD2|NA|TRBV19|TRBJ2-1
CASSPGSSGRNEQFF
TGTGCCAGTAGTCCCGGTAGTAGCGGGAGAAATGAGCAGTTCTTC
>NA|NA|TRBV5-8|TRBJ1-2
CASSLLESGYTF
TGTGCCAGCAGCTTATTAGAATCTGGCTACACCTTC
>NA|NA|TRBV9|TRBJ2-2
CASSETARNTGELFF
TGTGCCAGCAGCGAGACAGCTCGAAACACCGGGGAGCTGTTTTTT
>TRBD1|NA|TRBV19|TRBJ1-2
CASSTGGAGYGYTF
TGTGCCAGTAGTACAGGGGGCGCGGGCTATGGCTACACCTTC
>NA|NA|TRBV3-1/TRBV3-2|TRBJ1-1
CASSQDPLMNTEAFF
TGTGCCAGCAGCCAAGATCCACTAATGAACACTGAAGCTTTCTTT
>NA|NA|TRBV10-2|TRBJ2-2
CAGEHNKTGELFF
TGCGCCGGAGAACATAACAAGACCGGGGAGCTGTTTTTT
>TRBD2|NA|TRBV5-1|TRBJ2-5
CASSGPQVTSGPQETQYF
TGCGCCAGCAGCGGCCCGCAAGTCACTAGCGGTCCTCAAGAGACCCAGTACTTC
>NA|NA|TRBV29-1|TRBJ1-1
CSSGPGNTEAFF
TGCAGCTCGGGACCGGGGAACACTGAAGCTTTCTTT
>NA|NA|TRBV7-8|TRBJ1-2
CASSFDRSNYGYTF
TGTGCCAGCAGCTTCGACAGGAGTAACTATGGCTACACCTTC
>TRBD2|NA|TRBV6-2/TRBV6-3|TRBJ2-1
CASSVPGGAYNEQFF
TGTGCCAGCAGTGTTCCGGGGGGGGCCTACAATGAGCAGTTCTTC
>NA|NA|TRBV24-1|TRBJ1-1
CATSDWGDTEAFF
TGTGCCACCAGTGATTGGGGGGACACTGAAGCTTTCTTT
>TRBD1|once|TRBV2|TRBJ1-5
CASKGGQGSLAQHF
TGTGCCAGCAAAGGGGGCCAGGGGTCTTTGGCCCAGCATTTT
>NA|NA|TRBV5-4|TRBJ1-5
CASSLGGINQPQHF
TGTGCCAGCAGCTTGGGAGGGATCAATCAGCCCCAGCATTTT
>TRBD1|once|TRBV5-1|TRBJ2-2
CASREQGAGTGELFF
TGCGCCAGCCGGGAGCAGGGGGCGGGCACCGGGGAGCTGTTTTTT
>NA|NA|TRBV9|TRBJ1-4
CASSPSIGGTTNEKLFF
TGTGCCAGCAGCCCCTCGATAGGGGGTACAACTAATGAAAAACTGTTTTTT
>TRBD1|NA|TRBV6-6|TRBJ2-1
CASSNQGARLIYEQFF
TGTGCCAGCAGTAACCAGGGGGCAAGATTAATCTATGAGCAGTTCTTC
>NA|few|TRBV2|TRBJ1-5
CASSRRGKRDQPQHF
TGTGCCAGCAGTCGGAGGGGCAAAAGGGATCAGCCCCAGCATTTT
>TRBD2|NA|TRBV11-2|TRBJ2-1
CASSRPTSGSSYNEQFF
TGTGCCAGCAGCCGCCCGACTAGCGGGAGCTCCTACAATGAGCAGTTCTTC
>TRBD1|NA|TRBV5-1|TRBJ1-5
CASSLGQGRQPQHF
TGCGCCAGCAGCTTGGGACAGGGGCGGCAGCCCCAGCATTTT
>NA|NA|TRBV12-3/TRBV12-4|TRBJ1-1
CASSQTLNTEAFF
TGTGCCAGCAGTCAGACTTTGAACACTGAAGCTTTCTTT
>NA|once|TRBV3-1/TRBV3-2|TRBJ2-4
CASSLSIGVGPAKNIQYF
TGTGCCAGCAGCCTAAGTATAGGGGTCGGCCCAGCCAAAAACATTCAGTACTTC
>NA|NA|TRBV11-3|TRBJ2-3
CASSLASSTDTQYF
TGTGCCAGCAGCTTAGCCTCTAGCACAGATACGCAGTATTTT
>TRBD2|NA|TRBV24-1|TRBJ2-3
CATSRPGGSTDTQYF
TGTGCCACCAGTCGGCCGGGAGGTAGCACAGATACGCAGTATTTT
>NA|once|TRBV6-1|TRBJ1-1
CASSVLQQGVDTEAFF
TGTGCCAGCAGTGTCCTCCAACAGGGTGTGGACACTGAAGCTTTCTTT
>NA|NA|TRBV24-1|TRBJ2-3
CATSVGGRSTDTQYF
TGTGCCACCAGTGTCGGGGGGCGAAGCACAGATACGCAGTATTTT
>TRBD2|NA|TRBV7-9|TRBJ2-1
CASSLASGSSYNEQFF
TGTGCCAGCAGCTTAGCTAGCGGGAGCTCCTACAATGAGCAGTTCTTC
>NA|NA|TRBV27|TRBJ1-6
CASSFRERSSPLHF
TGTGCCAGCAGTTTTCGAGAGCGGTCCTCACCCCTCCACTTT
>NA|NA|TRBV7-2|TRBJ2-1
CASSRTGTGYNEQFF
TGTGCCAGCAGCAGAACCGGGACTGGGTACAATGAGCAGTTCTTC
>TRBD2|NA|TRBV3-1/TRBV3-2|TRBJ2-5
CASSYGLAETQYF
TGTGCCAGCAGCTATGGACTAGCAGAGACCCAGTACTTC
>TRBD2|NA|TRBV19|TRBJ2-1
CASKNPEGLETPGLEEEVNEQFF
TGTGCCAGTAAAAACCCAGAGGGGCTGGAAACCCCGGGACTAGAGGAAGAGGTGAATGAGCAGTTCTTC
>NA|NA|TRBV18|TRBJ1-4
CASSPDDVAGGANEKLFF
TGTGCCAGCTCACCAGATGACGTTGCGGGGGGGGCTAATGAAAAACTGTTTTTT
>TRBD1|NA|TRBV18|TRBJ1-2
CASSPSDRGGYGYTF
TGTGCCAGCTCACCTTCGGACAGGGGTGGCTATGGCTACACCTTC
>TRBD2|NA|TRBV18|TRBJ2-5
CASSPIAGAQETQYF
TGTGCCAGCTCACCAATAGCGGGAGCGCAGGAGACCCAGTACTTC
>TRBD2|NA|TRBV7-9|TRBJ2-1
CASSLQGLAAGNEQFF
TGTGCCAGCAGCCTCCAAGGCCTAGCGGCAGGCAATGAGCAGTTCTTC
>TRBD2|NA|TRBV6-6|TRBJ2-5
CASSQWGLAREGETQYF
TGTGCCAGCAGTCAATGGGGGTTAGCCAGGGAGGGAGAGACCCAGTACTTC
>TRBD2|NA|TRBV10-2|TRBJ2-1
CASNIGTSGEQFF
TGCGCCAGCAATATCGGGACTAGCGGGGAGCAGTTCTTC